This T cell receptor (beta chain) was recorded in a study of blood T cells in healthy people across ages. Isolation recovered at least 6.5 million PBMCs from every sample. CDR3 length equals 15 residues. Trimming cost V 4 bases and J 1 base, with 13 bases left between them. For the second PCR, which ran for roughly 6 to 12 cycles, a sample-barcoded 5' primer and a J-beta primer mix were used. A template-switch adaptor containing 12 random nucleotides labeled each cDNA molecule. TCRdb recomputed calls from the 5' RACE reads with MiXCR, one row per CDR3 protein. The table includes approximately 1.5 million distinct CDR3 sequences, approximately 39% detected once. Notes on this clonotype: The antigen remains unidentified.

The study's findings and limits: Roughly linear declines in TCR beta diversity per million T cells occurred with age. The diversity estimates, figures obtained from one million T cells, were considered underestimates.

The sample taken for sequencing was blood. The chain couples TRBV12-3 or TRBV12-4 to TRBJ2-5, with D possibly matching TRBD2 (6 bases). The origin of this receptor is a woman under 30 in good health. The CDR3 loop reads CASSSRGGLQETQYF. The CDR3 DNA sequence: TGTGCCAGCAGTTCAAGGGGAGGACTCCAAGAGACCCAGTACTTC.